What follows describes a single TCR beta chain. The antigen is not known. Compared with germline, one end of the junction differs, possibly owing to a read error. Every one of the patients relapsed after autologous stem cell transplantation (brentuximab vedotin exposure was variable). The data originate from a study of PD-1 blockade in classical Hodgkin lymphoma. Study findings and constraints: TCR diversity at baseline was reported to be reduced in newly diagnosed patients relative to healthy donors.

The germline gives CDR1 SSHAT, CDR2 FNYEAQ (reference sequence). The CDR3 has 13 amino acids. TCRdb's copy holds only in-frame clones and misses some; the assay was immunoSEQ multiplex PCR. The sample has fewer than 100,000 clones, around 90% seen once. The gene calls are TRBV7-7 and TRBJ2-1; the D gene is possibly TRBD1 (5 bases). The sequence came from a human donor with classical Hodgkin lymphoma. Source: peripheral blood mononuclear cells (PBMCs), taken at baseline. CDR3 DNA sequence: TGTGCTAGCAGCCGAAACGTCCAGGGAGAGCAGTTCTTC. Amino acid sequence: CASSRNVQGEQFF.